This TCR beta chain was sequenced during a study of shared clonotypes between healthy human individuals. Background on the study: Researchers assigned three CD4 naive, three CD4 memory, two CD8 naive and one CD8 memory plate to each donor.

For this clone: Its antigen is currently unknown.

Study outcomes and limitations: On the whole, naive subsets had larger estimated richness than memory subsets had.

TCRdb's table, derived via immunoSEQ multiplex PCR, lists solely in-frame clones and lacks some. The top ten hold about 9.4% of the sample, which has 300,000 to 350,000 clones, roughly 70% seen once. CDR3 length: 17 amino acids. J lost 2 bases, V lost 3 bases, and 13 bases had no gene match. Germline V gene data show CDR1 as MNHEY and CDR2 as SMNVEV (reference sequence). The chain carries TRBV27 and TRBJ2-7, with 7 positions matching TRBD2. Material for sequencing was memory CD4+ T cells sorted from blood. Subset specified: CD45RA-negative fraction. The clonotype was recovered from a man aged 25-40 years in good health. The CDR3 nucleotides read TGTGCCAGCAGTTTGGGGGAGGGGCAAGTGATCCCCTACGAGCAGTACTTC. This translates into CASSLGEGQVIPYEQYF.